This TCR beta chain was profiled in a study of cytomegalovirus exposure and HLA in healthy donors. The CDR3 runs 14 residues. V shed 6 bases and J shed 0 bases, with 9 bases lying between them. CDR1 and CDR2 from the germline V gene are SNHLY and FYNNEI. Researchers ran the PCR with 60 Vbeta and 13 Jbeta primers. Measured with immunoSEQ multiplex PCR; TCRdb has only the in-frame clones, and not every one. The data contain 200,000 or so clones, around 80% of them singletons. Study-level results: A previous analysis found most TCR beta V segments productive roughly 87% or roughly 30% of the time. On later analysis, the bulk of CMV-associated TCR beta chains appeared to be HLA-restricted.

Turning to this clone: Its antigen is unknown.

J is TRBJ1-5 and V is TRBV2; a possible D gene is TRBD1 (5 bases). The receptor was isolated from a woman aged 18-29 years in good health and CMV-seropositive. Sequenced: PBMCs. The CDR3 protein is CASSRDYSNQPQHF. CDR3 sequence (DNA): TGTGCCAGCAGCCGGGACTATAGCAATCAGCCCCAGCATTTT.